A selection of T cell receptor beta chains follows, all from one sample in a study of T cells in Graves' hyperthyroidism and ophthalmopathy. One entry per CDR3 protein results from TCRdb running MiXCR on the multiplex PCR reads. Of hundreds of thousands of distinct CDR3 sequences listed, roughly 46% were seen once; the top ten hold about 7.9%. Material: peripheral blood or thyroid tissue (not recorded which). The receptors were gathered from a woman aged 18-29 years with Graves' hyperthyroidism. Each CDR3 is given with its conserved first and last residue. The order of the fields is CDR3 protein, J gene, V gene.

CATSEQVQETQHF,TRBJ1-5,TRBV24-1
CATSRAPLASKETQYF,TRBJ2-5,TRBV15
CASSVGPGSCFF,TRBJ2-2,TRBV9
CAISTSSRTGELFF,TRBJ2-2,TRBV10-3
CSARNRDHNSPLHF,TRBJ1-6,TRBV20-1
CASRNRDPPEQYF,TRBJ2-7,TRBV7-6
CASSSGGAPLHF,TRBJ1-6,TRBV7-9
CASSISGGPQHF,TRBJ1-5,TRBV19
CASSLWSGTGELFF,TRBJ2-2,TRBV7-3
CASSSRLQDIPYGYTF,TRBJ1-2,TRBV6-5
CASSPSSDPYEQYF,TRBJ2-7,TRBV7-2
CSARARGSEKLFF,TRBJ1-4,TRBV20-1
CASSIPQTGNGYTF,TRBJ1-2,TRBV19
CASTPRGRVEQYF,TRBJ2-7,TRBV24-1
CASSTWGNTEAFF,TRBJ1-1,TRBV7-2
CASSQPDGNYGYTF,TRBJ1-2,TRBV2
CASSEFRDRGINYGYTF,TRBJ1-2,TRBV25-1
CSVGFSYEQYF,TRBJ2-7,TRBV20-1
CASSYRTGELEKLFF,TRBJ1-4,TRBV14
CSARDLREGRARNTGELFF,TRBJ2-2,TRBV20-1
CASSLEKTQYF,TRBJ2-5,TRBV5-1
CASGWGNVYGYTF,TRBJ1-2,TRBV7-2
CAWSWGQGVETQYF,TRBJ2-5,TRBV7-8
CASSFGSGLSSEQYF,TRBJ2-7,TRBV2
CSVVSRGYTF,TRBJ1-2,TRBV29-1
CSASSDITSGANVLTF,TRBJ2-6,TRBV20-1
CASSMGGTEETQYF,TRBJ2-5,TRBV19
CASSEAHGRAYEQYF,TRBJ2-7,TRBV7-3
CSVKQGAVLNTEAFF,TRBJ1-1,TRBV29-1
CASSPLRRTGVYGYEQYF,TRBJ2-7,TRBV2
CASGNRGTNYGYTF,TRBJ1-2,TRBV2
CASSQVDRSDSPLHF,TRBJ1-6,TRBV4-1
CASRDQGSGANVLTF,TRBJ2-6,TRBV25-1
CASSLLTTGQTATNEKLFF,TRBJ1-4,TRBV7-3
CASSFEGTAGDQPQHF,TRBJ1-5,TRBV7-9
CSARMSGRAETQYF,TRBJ2-5,TRBV20-1
CSASRLAGGPDTGELFF,TRBJ2-2,TRBV20-1
CASSARAQVNSPLHF,TRBJ1-6,TRBV2
CASSRGGVNSPLHF,TRBJ1-6,TRBV25-1
CSARDRFGEAFF,TRBJ1-1,TRBV20-1
CASSERLAPQETQYF,TRBJ2-5,TRBV2
CASSEVLVRGNQPQHF,TRBJ1-5,TRBV2
CAIRDAWANQPQHF,TRBJ1-5,TRBV24-1
CAASLGMGTEAFF,TRBJ1-1,TRBV10-3
CSAGRDRADEQYF,TRBJ2-7,TRBV29-1
CASSLTPGQYNSPLHF,TRBJ1-6,TRBV6-5
CATSDRTANYGYTF,TRBJ1-2,TRBV24-1
CASSWGQVADGYTF,TRBJ1-2,TRBV9
CSVRGLYTDTQYF,TRBJ2-3,TRBV29-1
CASSIAPATGELFF,TRBJ2-2,TRBV19
CASRGFGVTLFF,TRBJ2-2,TRBV25-1
CSVGGAGHQYEQYF,.,TRBV29-1
CASSVELMNTEAFF,TRBJ1-1,TRBV9
CASSFGRDYGYTF,TRBJ1-2,TRBV6-5
CASSPPAWDSGTQYF,TRBJ2-5,TRBV2